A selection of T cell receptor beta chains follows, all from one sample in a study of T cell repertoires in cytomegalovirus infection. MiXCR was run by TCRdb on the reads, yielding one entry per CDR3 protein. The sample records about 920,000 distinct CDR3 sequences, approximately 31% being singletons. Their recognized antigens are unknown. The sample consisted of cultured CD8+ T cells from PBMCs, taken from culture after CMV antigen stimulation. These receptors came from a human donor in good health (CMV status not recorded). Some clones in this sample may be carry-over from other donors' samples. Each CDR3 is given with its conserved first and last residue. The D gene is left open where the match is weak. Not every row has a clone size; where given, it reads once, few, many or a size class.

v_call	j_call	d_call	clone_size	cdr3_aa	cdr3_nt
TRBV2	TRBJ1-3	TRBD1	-	CASSDRVGNTIYF	TGTGCCAGCAGCGACAGGGTTGGAAACACCATATATTTT
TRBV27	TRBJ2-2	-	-	CASSLSRRGAPGELFF	TGTGCCAGCAGTTTATCGAGGAGGGGGGCCCCCGGGGAGCTGTTTTTT
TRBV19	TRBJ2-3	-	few	CASSPGRGAKDTQYF	TGTGCCAGTAGCCCGGGAAGAGGGGCGAAGGATACGCAGTATTTT
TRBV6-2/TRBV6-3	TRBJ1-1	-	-	CASSILPGVAGTEAFF	TGTGCCAGCAGTATACTGCCGGGGGTGGCGGGGACTGAAGCTTTCTTT
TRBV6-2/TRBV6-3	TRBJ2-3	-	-	CASSYSTLPLEGTDTQYF	TGTGCCAGCAGTTACTCGACACTCCCATTAGAGGGCACAGATACGCAGTATTTT
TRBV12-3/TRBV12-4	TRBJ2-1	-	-	CASSLPSSGALNEQFF	TGTGCCAGCAGTTTGCCTAGTAGTGGGGCACTCAATGAGCAGTTCTTC
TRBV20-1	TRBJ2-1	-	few	CSANHGVSSYNEQFF	TGCAGTGCTAACCACGGGGTTAGCTCCTACAATGAGCAGTTCTTC
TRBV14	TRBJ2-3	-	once	CASSLRGESTDTQYF	TGTGCCAGCAGCCTGCGAGGGGAAAGCACAGATACGCAGTATTTT
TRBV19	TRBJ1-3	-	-	CASSTDSGSGNTIYF	TGTGCCAGTAGTACAGACAGTGGCTCTGGAAACACCATATATTTT
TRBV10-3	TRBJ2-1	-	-	CAIREGGNEQFF	TGTGCCATCAGGGAGGGTGGGAATGAGCAGTTCTTC
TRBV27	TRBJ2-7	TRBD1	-	CATQNSRGSRDEQYF	TGTGCCACTCAAAACTCCAGGGGGTCCAGGGACGAGCAGTACTTC
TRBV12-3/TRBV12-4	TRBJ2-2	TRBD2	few	CASSLASGGDTGELFF	TGTGCCAGCAGTTTAGCTAGCGGGGGGGACACCGGGGAGCTGTTTTTT
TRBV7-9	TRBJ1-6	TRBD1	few	CASNAGQGNSPLHF	TGTGCCAGCAACGCGGGACAGGGAAATTCACCCCTCCACTTT
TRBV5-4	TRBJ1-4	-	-	CASSDRTEEKLFF	TGTGCCAGCAGCGACCGGACAGAAGAAAAACTGTTTTTT
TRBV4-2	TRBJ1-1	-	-	CASSHFQGPHTEAFF	TGTGCCAGCAGCCATTTTCAGGGACCACACACTGAAGCTTTCTTT
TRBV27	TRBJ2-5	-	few	CATSQGGRNQETQYF	TGTGCCACCAGTCAGGGTGGCCGAAACCAAGAGACCCAGTACTTC
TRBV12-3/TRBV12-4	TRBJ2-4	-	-	CASSLGRSSLAKNIQYF	TGTGCCAGCAGTTTAGGGAGGAGTTCCTTAGCCAAAAACATTCAGTACTTC
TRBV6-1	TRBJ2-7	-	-	CASSEAPPGRYEQYF	TGTGCCAGCAGTGAAGCTCCACCTGGGCGGTACGAGCAGTACTTC
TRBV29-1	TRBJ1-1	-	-	CSVEGHEAFF	TGCAGCGTTGAGGGACATGAAGCTTTCTTT
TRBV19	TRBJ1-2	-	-	CASSIKFGGGRYGYTF	TGTGCCAGTAGTATAAAGTTTGGCGGCGGGCGGTATGGCTACACCTTC
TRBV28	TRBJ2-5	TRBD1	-	CASSLTGTDGETQYF	TGTGCCAGCAGCCTTACCGGGACAGATGGGGAGACCCAGTACTTC
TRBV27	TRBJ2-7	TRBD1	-	CATARQGITEQYF	TGTGCCACCGCCCGACAGGGGATTACCGAGCAGTACTTC
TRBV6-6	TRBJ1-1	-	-	CASSYSSGFVRARAKDTEAFF	TGTGCCAGCAGTTACTCGTCAGGGTTTGTGCGGGCGCGAGCGAAGGACACTGAAGCTTTCTTT
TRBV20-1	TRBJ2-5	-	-	CSARELDSQETQYF	TGCAGTGCTAGAGAGCTGGACAGCCAAGAGACCCAGTACTTC
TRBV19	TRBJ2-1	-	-	CASSRPLWDEQFF	TGTGCCAGTAGTAGGCCCCTATGGGATGAGCAGTTCTTC
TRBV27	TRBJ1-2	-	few	CASSPGGGDYGYTF	TGTGCCAGCAGTCCCGGCGGGGGAGACTATGGCTACACCTTC
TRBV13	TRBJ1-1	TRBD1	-	CASSWTGAGEAFF	TGTGCCAGCAGCTGGACAGGGGCCGGTGAAGCTTTCTTT
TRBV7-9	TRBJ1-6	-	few	CASSPTDRGSNSPLHF	TGTGCCAGCAGCCCCACCGACAGAGGGTCAAATTCACCCCTCCACTTT
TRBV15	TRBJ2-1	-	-	CATSREWDGSEQFF	TGTGCCACCAGCAGAGAATGGGATGGGTCCGAGCAGTTCTTC
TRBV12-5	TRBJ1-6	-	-	CASGSITGLRWDSPLHF	TGTGCTAGTGGCAGTATAACAGGGTTACGTTGGGATTCACCCCTCCACTTT
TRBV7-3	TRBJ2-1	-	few	CASSLNNEARQFF	TGTGCCAGCAGCTTAAATAACGAGGCCAGACAGTTCTTC
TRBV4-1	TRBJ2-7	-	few	CASSQDDSEQYF	TGCGCCAGCAGCCAAGATGATAGCGAGCAGTACTTC
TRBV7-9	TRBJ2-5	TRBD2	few	CASSRTSGIIEETQYF	TGTGCCAGCAGCAGGACTAGCGGGATAATAGAAGAGACCCAGTACTTC
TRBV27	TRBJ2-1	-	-	CASSLSGAGNEQFF	TGTGCCAGCAGTTTATCGGGGGCGGGAAATGAGCAGTTCTTC
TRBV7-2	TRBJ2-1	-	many	CASSLHVYDFF	TGTGCCAGCAGCCTCCACGTATATGATTTCTTC
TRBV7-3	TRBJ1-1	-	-	CASSLIGGATEAFF	TGTGCCAGCAGCTTAATAGGGGGGGCTACTGAAGCTTTCTTT
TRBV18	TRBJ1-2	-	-	CASSPRTDYGYTF	TGTGCCAGCTCACCGAGGACGGACTATGGCTACACCTTC
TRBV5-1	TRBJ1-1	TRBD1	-	CASRLDPTGLEAFF	TGCGCCAGCAGACTTGATCCGACAGGGCTTGAAGCTTTCTTT
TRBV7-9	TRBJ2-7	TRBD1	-	CASNSDPTRQGQDWGSYEQYF	TGTGCCAGCAACTCTGACCCTACGAGACAGGGACAGGACTGGGGTTCCTACGAGCAGTACTTC
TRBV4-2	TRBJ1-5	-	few	CASSQVEEQPQHF	TGTGCCAGCAGCCAAGTGGAGGAGCAGCCCCAGCATTTT
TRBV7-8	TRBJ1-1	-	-	CASSLRQLWNTEAFF	TGTGCCAGCAGCTTAAGACAGCTGTGGAACACTGAAGCTTTCTTT
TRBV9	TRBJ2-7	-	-	CASSVAGNPTEQYF	TGTGCCAGCAGCGTAGCGGGAAACCCCACCGAGCAGTACTTC
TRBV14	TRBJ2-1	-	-	CASNQVNDIAYNEQFF	TGTGCCAGCAACCAAGTGAATGACATCGCCTACAATGAGCAGTTCTTC
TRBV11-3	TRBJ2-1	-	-	CASSIQGVDEQFF	TGTGCCAGCAGCATACAGGGAGTCGATGAGCAGTTCTTC
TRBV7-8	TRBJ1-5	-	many	CASRKVGDSNQPQHF	TGTGCCAGCAGGAAAGTCGGGGATAGCAATCAGCCCCAGCATTTT
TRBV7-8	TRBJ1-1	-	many	CASRPGSWGTEAFF	TGTGCCAGCAGGCCAGGGTCCTGGGGTACTGAAGCTTTCTTT
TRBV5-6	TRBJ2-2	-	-	CASSLLGSGELFF	TGTGCCAGCAGCTTGCTCGGATCCGGGGAGCTGTTTTTT
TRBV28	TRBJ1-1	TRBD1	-	CASSLSRDSLAYTEAFF	TGTGCCAGCAGCCTCTCCCGGGACAGCCTAGCATACACTGAAGCTTTCTTT
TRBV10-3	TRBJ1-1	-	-	CAISPIQKMNTEAFF	TGTGCCATCAGTCCGATTCAGAAAATGAACACTGAAGCTTTCTTT
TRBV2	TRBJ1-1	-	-	CASSDVPRNTEAFF	TGTGCCAGCAGTGATGTACCCAGGAACACTGAAGCTTTCTTT
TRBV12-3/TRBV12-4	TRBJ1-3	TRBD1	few	CASSPAGGGNTIYF	TGTGCCAGCAGTCCCGCAGGGGGTGGAAACACCATATATTTT
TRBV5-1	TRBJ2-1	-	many	CASTSSSWDYNEQFF	TGCGCCAGCACAAGTAGTTCTTGGGACTACAATGAGCAGTTCTTC
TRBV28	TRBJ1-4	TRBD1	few	CASSVTGDKLFF	TGTGCCAGCAGTGTCACAGGGGACAAACTGTTTTTT
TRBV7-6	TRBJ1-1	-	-	CASSSWPEPPEAFF	TGTGCCAGCAGCTCATGGCCCGAACCCCCTGAAGCTTTCTTT
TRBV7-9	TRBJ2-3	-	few	CASSPPEEGESTDTQYF	TGTGCCAGCAGCCCCCCCGAGGAGGGGGAAAGCACAGATACGCAGTATTTT